This TCR beta chain was observed in a study of T cell responses to AZD1222 COVID-19 vaccine. The repertoire was sequenced with immunoSEQ multiplex PCR; TCRdb's copy has only in-frame clones and lacks some. The sample yields 120,000 or so clones, around 89% seen once. The CDR3 has 13 residues. With 6 bases clipped from V and 4 bases from J, the junction kept 3 bases outside the gene matches. The sequence came from an adult in good health. V gene TRBV12-3 or TRBV12-4 combines with J gene TRBJ2-5, with 9 bases identical to TRBD2. The material was peripheral blood, obtained on day 0 of MenACWY control vaccination. CDR3 coding DNA: TGTGCCAGCAGCCTAGCGGGAATAGAGACCCAGTACTTC. Translated: CASSLAGIETQYF.